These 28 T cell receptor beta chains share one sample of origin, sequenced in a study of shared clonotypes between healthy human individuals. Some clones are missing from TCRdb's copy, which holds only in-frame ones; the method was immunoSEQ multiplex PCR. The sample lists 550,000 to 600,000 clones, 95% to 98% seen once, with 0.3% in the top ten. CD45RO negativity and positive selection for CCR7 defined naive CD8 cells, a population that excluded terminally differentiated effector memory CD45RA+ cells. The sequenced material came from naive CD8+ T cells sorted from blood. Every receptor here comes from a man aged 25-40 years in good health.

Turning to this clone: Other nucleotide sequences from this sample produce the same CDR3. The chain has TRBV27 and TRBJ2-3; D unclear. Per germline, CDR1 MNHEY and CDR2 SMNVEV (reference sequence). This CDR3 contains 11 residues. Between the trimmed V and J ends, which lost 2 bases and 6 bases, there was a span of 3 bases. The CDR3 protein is CASSLGDTQYF. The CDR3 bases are TGTGCCAGCAGTTTAGGTGATACGCAGTATTTT.

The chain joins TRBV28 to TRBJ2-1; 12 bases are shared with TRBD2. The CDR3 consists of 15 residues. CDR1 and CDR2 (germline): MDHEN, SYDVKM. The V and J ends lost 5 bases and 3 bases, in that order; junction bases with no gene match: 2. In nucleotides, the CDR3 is TGTGCCAGCAGTCTACTAGCGGGAGGCTACAATGAGCAGTTCTTC. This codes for CASSLLAGGYNEQFF.

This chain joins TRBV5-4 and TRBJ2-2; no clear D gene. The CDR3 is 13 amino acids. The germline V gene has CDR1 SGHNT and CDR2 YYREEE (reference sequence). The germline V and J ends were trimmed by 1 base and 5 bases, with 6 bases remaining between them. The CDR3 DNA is TGTGCCAGCAGCTTGTTGGGGACCGGGGAGCTGTTTTTT. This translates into CASSLLGTGELFF.

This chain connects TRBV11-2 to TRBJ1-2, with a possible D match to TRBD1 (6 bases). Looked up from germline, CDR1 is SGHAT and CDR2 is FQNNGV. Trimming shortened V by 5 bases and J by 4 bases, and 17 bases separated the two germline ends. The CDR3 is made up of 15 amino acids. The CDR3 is CASSKEARGAYGYTF. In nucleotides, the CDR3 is TGTGCCAGCAGCAAAGAAGCCAGGGGCGCCTATGGCTACACCTTC.

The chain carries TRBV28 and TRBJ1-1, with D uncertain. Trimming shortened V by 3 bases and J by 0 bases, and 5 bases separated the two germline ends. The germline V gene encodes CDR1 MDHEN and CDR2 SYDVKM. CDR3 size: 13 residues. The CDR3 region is CASSFGLNTEAFF. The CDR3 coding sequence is TGTGCCAGCAGTTTTGGCCTGAACACTGAAGCTTTCTTT.

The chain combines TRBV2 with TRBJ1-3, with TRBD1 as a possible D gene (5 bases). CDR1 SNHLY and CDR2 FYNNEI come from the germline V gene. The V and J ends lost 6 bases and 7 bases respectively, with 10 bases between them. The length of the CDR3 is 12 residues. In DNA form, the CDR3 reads TGTGCCAGCAGGGGGGGGTCGAACACCATATATTTT. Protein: CASRGGSNTIYF.

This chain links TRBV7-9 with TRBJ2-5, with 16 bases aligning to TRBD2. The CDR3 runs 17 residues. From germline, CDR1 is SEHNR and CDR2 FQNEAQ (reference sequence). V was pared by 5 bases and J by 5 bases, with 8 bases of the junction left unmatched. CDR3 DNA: TGTGCCAGCAGCCCCCCCGGGACTAGCGGGAGGGTCGAGACCCAGTACTTC. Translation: CASSPPGTSGRVETQYF. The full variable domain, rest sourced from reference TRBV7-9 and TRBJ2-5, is DTGVSQNPRHKITKRGQNVTFRCDPISEHNRLYWYRQTLGQGPEFLTYFQNEAQLEKSRLLSDRFSAERPKGSFSTLEIQRTEQGDSAMYLCASSPPGTSGRVETQYFGPGTRLLVL.

CDR3 sequence (DNA): TGCGCCAGCAGCCGAGTTATAGGCGGTGAGCAGTTCTTC. As protein: CASSRVIGGEQFF. The rearrangement joins TRBV4-1 to TRBJ2-1, with D unclear. This CDR3 spans 13 amino acids. Trimming cost V 4 bases and J 9 bases, with 13 bases left between them. Germline CDR1 and CDR2: MGHRA and YSYEKL.

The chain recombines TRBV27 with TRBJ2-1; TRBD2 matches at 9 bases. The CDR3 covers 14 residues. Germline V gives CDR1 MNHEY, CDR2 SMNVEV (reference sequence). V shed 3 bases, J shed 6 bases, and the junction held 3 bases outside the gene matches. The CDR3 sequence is CASSFSSGINEQFF. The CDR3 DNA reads TGTGCCAGCAGTTTTTCTAGCGGGATCAATGAGCAGTTCTTC.

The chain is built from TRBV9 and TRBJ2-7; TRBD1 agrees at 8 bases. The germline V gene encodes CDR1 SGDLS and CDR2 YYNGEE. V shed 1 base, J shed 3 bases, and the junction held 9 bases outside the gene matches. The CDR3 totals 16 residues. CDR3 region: CASSVQGAGQNYEQYF. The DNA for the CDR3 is TGTGCCAGCAGCGTACAGGGGGCAGGACAAAACTACGAGCAGTACTTC. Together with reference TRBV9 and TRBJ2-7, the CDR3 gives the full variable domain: DSGVTQTPKHLITATGQRVTLRCSPRSGDLSVYWYQQSLDQGLQFLIQYYNGEERAKGNILERFSAQQFPDLHSELNLSSLELGDSALYFCASSVQGAGQNYEQYFGPGTRLTVT.

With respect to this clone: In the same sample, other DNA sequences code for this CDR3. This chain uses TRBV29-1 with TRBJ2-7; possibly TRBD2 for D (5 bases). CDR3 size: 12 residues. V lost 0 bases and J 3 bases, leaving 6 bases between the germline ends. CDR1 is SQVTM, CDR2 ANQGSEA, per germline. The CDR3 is CSVEDGGYEQYF. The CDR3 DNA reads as TGCAGCGTTGAAGACGGAGGCTACGAGCAGTACTTC.

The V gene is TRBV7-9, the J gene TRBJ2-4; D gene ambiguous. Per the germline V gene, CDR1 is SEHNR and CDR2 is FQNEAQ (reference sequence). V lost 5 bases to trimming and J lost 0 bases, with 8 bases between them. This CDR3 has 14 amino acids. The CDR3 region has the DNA TGTGCCAGCAGCCTCGGTTTAGCCAAAAACATTCAGTACTTC. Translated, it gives CASSLGLAKNIQYF.

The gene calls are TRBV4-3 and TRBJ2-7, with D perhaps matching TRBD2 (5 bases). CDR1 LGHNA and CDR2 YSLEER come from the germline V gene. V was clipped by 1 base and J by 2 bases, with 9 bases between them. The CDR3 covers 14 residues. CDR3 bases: TGCGCCAGCAGCCAAGGCGAGGGAACCTACGAGCAGTACTTC. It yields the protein CASSQGEGTYEQYF.

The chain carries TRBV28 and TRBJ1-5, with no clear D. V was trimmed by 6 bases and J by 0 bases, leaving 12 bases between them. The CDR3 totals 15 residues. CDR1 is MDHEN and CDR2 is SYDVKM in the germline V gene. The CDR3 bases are TGTGCCAGCAGGTATCAGAGCTATAGCAATCAGCCCCAGCATTTT. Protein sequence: CASRYQSYSNQPQHF.

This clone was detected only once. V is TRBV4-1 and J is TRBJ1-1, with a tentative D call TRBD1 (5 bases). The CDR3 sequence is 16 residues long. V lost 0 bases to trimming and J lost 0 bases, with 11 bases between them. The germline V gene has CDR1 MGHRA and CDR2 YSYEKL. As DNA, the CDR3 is TGCGCCAGCAGCCAAGAAGGGCAGGGAATGAACACTGAAGCTTTCTTT. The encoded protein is CASSQEGQGMNTEAFF.

CDR3 protein: CASSPGTGAHEQYF. CDR3 in DNA: TGCGCCAGCAGCCCAGGGACAGGGGCCCACGAGCAGTACTTC. V is TRBV5-1 and J is TRBJ2-7, with TRBD1 matching 10 bases. This CDR3 comprises 14 residues. Trimming took 4 bases from V and 5 from J; bases not matched to a gene: 6. Germline V gene data show CDR1 as SGHRS and CDR2 as YFSETQ.

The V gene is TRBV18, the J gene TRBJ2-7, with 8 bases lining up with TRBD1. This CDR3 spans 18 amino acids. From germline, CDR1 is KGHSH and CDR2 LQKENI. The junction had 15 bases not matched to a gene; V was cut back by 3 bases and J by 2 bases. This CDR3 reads CASSPKVGDRGRTYEQYF. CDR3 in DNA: TGTGCCAGCTCACCGAAAGTAGGTGACAGGGGTAGGACCTACGAGCAGTACTTC.

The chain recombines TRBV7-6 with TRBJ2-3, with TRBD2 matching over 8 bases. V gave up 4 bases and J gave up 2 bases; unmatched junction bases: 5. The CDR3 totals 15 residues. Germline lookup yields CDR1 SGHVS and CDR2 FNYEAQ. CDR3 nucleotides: TGTGCCAGCAGCTCCCCGGGGGGGAACACAGATACGCAGTATTTT. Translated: CASSSPGGNTDTQYF.

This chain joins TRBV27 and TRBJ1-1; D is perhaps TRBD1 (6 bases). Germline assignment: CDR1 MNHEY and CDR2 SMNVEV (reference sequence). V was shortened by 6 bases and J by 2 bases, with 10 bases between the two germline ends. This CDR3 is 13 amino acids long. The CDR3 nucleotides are TGTGCCAGCAGAAACAGGGTAAACACTGAAGCTTTCTTT. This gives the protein CASRNRVNTEAFF.

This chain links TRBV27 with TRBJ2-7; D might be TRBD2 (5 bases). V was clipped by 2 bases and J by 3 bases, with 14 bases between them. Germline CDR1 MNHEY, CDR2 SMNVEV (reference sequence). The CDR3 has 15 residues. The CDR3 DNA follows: TGTGCCAGCAGTTTAGGACCCGCCGGGGACTACGAGCAGTACTTC. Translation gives CASSLGPAGDYEQYF.

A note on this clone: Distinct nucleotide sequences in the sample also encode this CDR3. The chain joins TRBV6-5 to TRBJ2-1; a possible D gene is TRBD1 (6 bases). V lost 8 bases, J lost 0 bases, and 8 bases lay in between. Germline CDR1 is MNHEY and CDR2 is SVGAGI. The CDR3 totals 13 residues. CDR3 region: CASGTSSYNEQFF. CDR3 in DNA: TGTGCCAGCGGGACAAGCTCCTACAATGAGCAGTTCTTC.

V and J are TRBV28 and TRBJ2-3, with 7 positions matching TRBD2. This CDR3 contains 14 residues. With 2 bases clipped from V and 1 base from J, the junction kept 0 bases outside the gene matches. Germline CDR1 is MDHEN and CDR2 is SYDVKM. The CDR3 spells CASSLGGGTDTQYF. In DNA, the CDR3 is TGTGCCAGCAGTTTAGGGGGGGGCACAGATACGCAGTATTTT. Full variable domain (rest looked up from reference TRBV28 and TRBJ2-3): DVKVTQSSRYLVKRTGEKVFLECVQDMDHENMFWYRQDPGLGLRLIYFSYDVKMKEKGDIPEGYSVSREKKERFSLILESASTNQTSMYLCASSLGGGTDTQYFGPGTRLTVL.

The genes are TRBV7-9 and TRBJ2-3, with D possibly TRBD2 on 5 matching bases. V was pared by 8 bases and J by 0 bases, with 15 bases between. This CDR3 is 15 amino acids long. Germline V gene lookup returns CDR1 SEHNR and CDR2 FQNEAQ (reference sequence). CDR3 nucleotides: TGTGCCAGCCTGGCTTGGGCGGGTAGCACAGATACGCAGTATTTT. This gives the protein CASLAWAGSTDTQYF.

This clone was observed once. DNA for the CDR3: TGTGCCAGTAGACCAACGAGCCCGAGCACAGATACGCAGTATTTT. It translates to CASRPTSPSTDTQYF. This chain uses TRBV19 with TRBJ2-3; no firm D call. This CDR3 comprises 15 residues. CDR1 LNHDA and CDR2 SQIVND come from the germline V gene (reference sequence). The V and J ends lost 6 bases and 0 bases respectively, with 13 bases between them.

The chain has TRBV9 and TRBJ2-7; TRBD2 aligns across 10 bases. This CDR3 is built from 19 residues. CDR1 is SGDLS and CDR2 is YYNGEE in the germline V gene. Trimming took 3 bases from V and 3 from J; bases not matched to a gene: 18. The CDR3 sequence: CASSGTPGTSDSGGYEQYF. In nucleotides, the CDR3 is TGTGCCAGCAGCGGAACCCCCGGGACTAGCGACTCGGGCGGCTACGAGCAGTACTTC.

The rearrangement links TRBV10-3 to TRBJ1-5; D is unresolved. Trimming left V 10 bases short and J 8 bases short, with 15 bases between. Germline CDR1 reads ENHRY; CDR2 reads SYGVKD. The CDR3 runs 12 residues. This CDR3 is CATLDGSEPQHF. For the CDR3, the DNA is TGTGCCACCCTGGACGGATCGGAGCCCCAGCATTTT.

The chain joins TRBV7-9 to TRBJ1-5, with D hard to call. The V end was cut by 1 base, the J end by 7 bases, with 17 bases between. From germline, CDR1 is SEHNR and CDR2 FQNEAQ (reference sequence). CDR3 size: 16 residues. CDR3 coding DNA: TGTGCCAGCAGCTTAGTTGGCCCCCCTACGTGGCAGCCCCAGCATTTT. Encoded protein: CASSLVGPPTWQPQHF.

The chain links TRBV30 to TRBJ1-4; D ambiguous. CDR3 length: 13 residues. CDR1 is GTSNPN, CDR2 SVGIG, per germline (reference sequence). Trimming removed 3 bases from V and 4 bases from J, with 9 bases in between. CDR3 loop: CAWSAASNEKLFF. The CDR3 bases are TGTGCCTGGAGCGCGGCTAGTAATGAAAAACTGTTTTTT. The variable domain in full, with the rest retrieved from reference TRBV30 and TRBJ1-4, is SQTIHQWPATLVQPVGSPLSLECTVEGTSNPNLYWYRQAAGRGLQLLFYSVGIGQISSEVPQNLSASRPQDRQFILSSKKLLLSDSGFYLCAWSAASNEKLFFGSGTQLSVL.